What follows are 32 T cell receptor beta chains derived from one specimen sequenced in a study of cytomegalovirus exposure and HLA in healthy donors. Vbeta (60) and Jbeta (13) primers were used in the PCR. The protocol was immunoSEQ multiplex PCR, while the TCRdb copy is restricted to in-frame clones and leaves out a portion. The repertoire has roughly 120,000 clones, roughly three quarters of them found once; the top ten carry approximately 3%. Sequencing input: PBMCs. Receptors originate from a young woman in good health and CMV-seropositive.

The gene calls are TRBV7-9 and TRBJ2-7; tentative D call: TRBD1 (7 bases). Germline assignment: CDR1 SEHNR and CDR2 FQNEAQ (reference sequence). CDR3 length equals 15 residues. V lost 5 bases to trimming and J lost 6 bases, with 20 bases between them. The CDR3 sequence: CASSPKIRQGGEQYF. CDR3 in DNA: TGTGCCAGCAGCCCCAAGATTCGACAGGGAGGCGAGCAGTACTTC. Full variable domain (remainder filled in from reference TRBV7-9 and TRBJ2-7): DTGVSQNPRHKITKRGQNVTFRCDPISEHNRLYWYRQTLGQGPEFLTYFQNEAQLEKSRLLSDRFSAERPKGSFSTLEIQRTEQGDSAMYLCASSPKIRQGGEQYFGPGTRLTVT.

The V gene is TRBV11-2, the J gene TRBJ2-2; D perhaps matches TRBD2 (6 bases). V was trimmed by 5 bases and J by 0 bases, leaving 13 bases between them. CDR1 SGHAT and CDR2 FQNNGV come from the germline V gene. CDR3 length equals 16 residues. The CDR3 DNA reads TGTGCCAGCAGCCCCCGGGAGAGCACGAACACCGGGGAGCTGTTTTTT. Its protein product is CASSPRESTNTGELFF.

The rearrangement links TRBV7-9 to TRBJ1-3; 7 bases map to TRBD1. This CDR3 has 15 residues. The V gene's germline CDR1 is SEHNR and CDR2 FQNEAQ (reference sequence). V dropped 4 bases and J dropped 0; count of bases not matched to a gene: 3. The CDR3 is CASSSGTVSGNTIYF. CDR3 DNA sequence: TGTGCCAGCAGCTCGGGGACAGTCTCTGGAAACACCATATATTTT.

CDR3 protein: CASSVGTSGSRYEQYF. CDR3 coding DNA: TGTGCCAGCAGCGTGGGGACTAGCGGGAGTAGGTACGAGCAGTACTTC. The chain is built from TRBV9 and TRBJ2-7; TRBD2 agrees at 14 bases. CDR1 and CDR2 (germline): SGDLS, YYNGEE. This CDR3 contains 16 residues. Losses at the gene ends were 2 bases for V and 4 bases for J; bases not matched to a gene: 5. Complete variable domain (other parts from reference TRBV9 and TRBJ2-7): DSGVTQTPKHLITATGQRVTLRCSPRSGDLSVYWYQQSLDQGLQFLIQYYNGEERAKGNILERFSAQQFPDLHSELNLSSLELGDSALYFCASSVGTSGSRYEQYFGPGTRLTVT.

This chain uses TRBV9 with TRBJ2-1, with D maybe TRBD1 (6 bases). This CDR3 spans 15 amino acids. The germline V gene has CDR1 SGDLS and CDR2 YYNGEE. The V end lost 0 bases, the J end lost 2 bases, and 9 bases lay between the germline ends. CDR3 nucleotides: TGTGCCAGCAGCGTAGGACAGGCAGCCTACAATGAGCAGTTCTTC. Amino acids: CASSVGQAAYNEQFF.

The chain is built from TRBV9 and TRBJ1-1; D uncertain. The V gene's germline CDR1 is SGDLS and CDR2 YYNGEE. V was cut by 4 bases and J by 1 base, with 11 bases left in between. The CDR3 has 14 amino acids. CDR3 sequence reads: CASSSGRGNTEAFF. CDR3 coding DNA: TGTGCCAGCAGCTCCGGACGGGGGAACACTGAAGCTTTCTTT. The variable domain in full, completed from reference TRBV9 and TRBJ1-1, reads DSGVTQTPKHLITATGQRVTLRCSPRSGDLSVYWYQQSLDQGLQFLIQYYNGEERAKGNILERFSAQQFPDLHSELNLSSLELGDSALYFCASSSGRGNTEAFFGQGTRLTVV.

The rearrangement uses TRBV6-5 and TRBJ2-1; 8 bases fit TRBD2. Germline-derived CDR1 and CDR2 are MNHEY and SVGAGI. J was trimmed by 10 bases and V by 6 bases; bases with no gene match: 11. The CDR3 consists of 14 residues. The CDR3 sequence is CASSSGRRRYEQFF. The CDR3 bases are TGTGCCAGCAGCAGCGGGAGAAGGAGATACGAGCAGTTCTTC.

V usage is TRBV25-1 and J usage is TRBJ2-5, with TRBD2 matching over 9 bases. Judging by the DNA end, TRBJ2-7 fits better; the J call may be wrong. The germline V gene has CDR1 MGHDK and CDR2 SYGVNS. The CDR3 is 16 residues long. In nucleotides, the CDR3 is TGTGCCAGCAGTGACCAGACTAGCGGAGTTTCCTACGAGCAGTACTTC. As protein: CASSDQTSGVSYEQYF.

This sequence joins TRBV11-2 and TRBJ2-5; possible D gene TRBD2, 6 bases. The CDR3 is 15 amino acids. The ends were cut back, 4 bases at V and 5 bases at J, with 17 bases in the middle. CDR1 is SGHAT and CDR2 is FQNNGV in the germline V gene. CDR3 loop: CASSSTDPSGETQYF. CDR3 DNA sequence: TGTGCCAGCAGCTCGACCGACCCGAGCGGGGAGACCCAGTACTTC.

The V and J genes are TRBV27 and TRBJ2-7, with a weak D call TRBD2 (5 bases). V lost 6 bases and J 4 bases, leaving 7 bases between the germline ends. CDR1 MNHEY and CDR2 SMNVEV come from the germline V gene (reference sequence). The CDR3 has 11 residues. CDR3: CASSGLYEQYF. CDR3 DNA: TGTGCCAGCAGCGGACTGTACGAGCAGTACTTC.

This chain connects TRBV10-1 to TRBJ2-7; TRBD1 matches 9 bases. V shed 3 bases, J shed 3 bases, and the junction held 3 bases outside the gene matches. The germline V gene encodes CDR1 WNHNN and CDR2 SYGVQD (reference sequence). This CDR3 has 14 amino acids. CDR3 region: CASSDGTGIYEQYF. The CDR3 region has the DNA TGCGCCAGCAGTGATGGGACAGGGATCTACGAGCAGTACTTC.

The chain recombines TRBV28 with TRBJ1-5; D is uncertain. Germline V gene lookup returns CDR1 MDHEN and CDR2 SYDVKM. V shed 5 bases and J shed 12 bases, with 14 bases lying between them. The CDR3 is 12 residues long. The CDR3 DNA sequence: TGTGCCAGCAGTCCCGTAGGAAGGAGCCAGCATTTT. Its protein is CASSPVGRSQHF.

The chain employs TRBV5-6 and TRBJ2-1, with D unclear. The germline gives CDR1 SGHDT, CDR2 YYEEEE. CDR3 length: 14 amino acids. V dropped 1 base and J dropped 7 bases, with 12 bases sitting between them. CDR3: CASSLTVAINEQFF. CDR3 bases: TGTGCCAGCAGCTTGACGGTCGCTATAAATGAGCAGTTCTTC.

The rearrangement links TRBV19 to TRBJ2-7; 9 nucleotides match TRBD2. V was pared by 6 bases and J by 0 bases, with 6 bases of the junction left unmatched. The CDR3 contains 15 residues. From germline, CDR1 is LNHDA and CDR2 SQIVND (reference sequence). The CDR3 reads CASRAAGGSSYEQYF. The CDR3, as DNA: TGTGCCAGTAGGGCAGCGGGAGGAAGCTCCTACGAGCAGTACTTC.

The chain employs TRBV13 and TRBJ2-2; TRBD1 is a possible D gene (5 bases). The CDR3 is made up of 16 amino acids. V shed 5 bases and J shed 2 bases, with 15 bases lying between them. Germline values: CDR1 PRHDT, CDR2 FYEKMQ (reference sequence). Here the CDR3 reads CASSPLGQANTGELFF. The CDR3 bases are TGTGCCAGCAGCCCCCTGGGGCAGGCTAACACCGGGGAGCTGTTTTTT.

The rearrangement links TRBV7-8 to TRBJ2-1; 14 bases align to TRBD2. Germline CDR1 is SGHVS and CDR2 is FQNEAQ. V lost 5 bases to trimming and J lost 9 bases; unmatched junction nucleotides: 6. The CDR3 loop spans 15 amino acids. The DNA of the CDR3 is TGTGCCAGCAGCGCAGGGACTAGCGGGAGAGGTGAGCAGTTCTTC. Its translation is CASSAGTSGRGEQFF.

The chain employs TRBV5-5 and TRBJ2-5; no reliable D call. Trimming cost V 0 bases and J 4 bases, with 10 bases left between them. Germline-derived CDR1 and CDR2 are SGHKS and YYEKEE (reference sequence). CDR3 size: 14 residues. CDR3 sequence reads: CASSLGASRETQYF. The CDR3, as DNA: TGTGCCAGCAGCTTGGGGGCGAGCAGAGAGACCCAGTACTTC.

This clone was seen a single time. V and J are TRBV2 and TRBJ2-2; TRBD2 aligns across 8 bases. Per the germline V gene, CDR1 is SNHLY and CDR2 is FYNNEI. Trimming at V came to 8 bases and at J to 7 bases, leaving 18 bases not matched to a gene. The CDR3 is 17 residues long. The CDR3 DNA follows: TGTGCCAGCGTAGAGCCCTTAGCGGGATCAAGTAGCGGGGAGCTGTTTTTT. Protein sequence: CASVEPLAGSSSGELFF.

The sample holds one count of this clone. V gene TRBV18 combines with J gene TRBJ1-3; unclear D gene. The CDR3 covers 13 residues. Germline CDR1 reads KGHSH; CDR2 reads LQKENI. V dropped 0 bases and J dropped 4 bases, with 4 bases sitting between them. The CDR3 DNA follows: TGTGCCAGCTCACCACCAGAGGGAAACACCATATATTTT. This gives the protein CASSPPEGNTIYF.

About this clone: The germline gene is not matched at one end of the junction; a read error may be the cause. The chain recombines TRBV7-9 with TRBJ2-7; TRBD1 matches 7 bases. Germline-derived CDR1 and CDR2 are SEHNR and FQNEAQ (reference sequence). The CDR3 is 13 residues long. For the CDR3, the DNA is TGTTCCAGCAAGGGGGCAGCCTCCTACGAGCAGTACTTC. Translating it yields CSSKGAASYEQYF.

The V and J genes are TRBV2 and TRBJ1-1; 9 nucleotides agree with TRBD1. The trim removed 6 bases at V and 1 base at J, leaving 9 bases unmatched. The CDR3 totals 16 residues. The germline gives CDR1 SNHLY, CDR2 FYNNEI. CDR3 region: CASRSRQGVGNTEAFF. The CDR3 DNA reads TGTGCCAGCAGGTCTCGACAGGGGGTGGGGAACACTGAAGCTTTCTTT.

This sequence joins TRBV6-5 and TRBJ2-7, with TRBD1 matching over 7 bases. V gave up 0 bases and J gave up 6 bases; unmatched junction bases: 5. Germline V CDR1 and CDR2: MNHEY, SVGAGI. The CDR3 totals 14 residues. The CDR3 nucleotides read TGTGCCAGCAGTTACTCTTACAGGGGTGGCGAGCAGTACTTC. Translated: CASSYSYRGGEQYF.

The rearrangement joins TRBV9 to TRBJ2-2; 11 bases match TRBD1. The V gene end was trimmed by 3 bases and the J gene end by 2 bases; junction bases not matched to a gene: 0. Germline assignment: CDR1 SGDLS and CDR2 YYNGEE. The CDR3 is 15 residues long. The CDR3 nucleotides read TGTGCCAGCAGCGGGACAGGGGGCAACACCGGGGAGCTGTTTTTT. Protein: CASSGTGGNTGELFF. The variable domain in full, completed from reference TRBV9 and TRBJ2-2, reads DSGVTQTPKHLITATGQRVTLRCSPRSGDLSVYWYQQSLDQGLQFLIQYYNGEERAKGNILERFSAQQFPDLHSELNLSSLELGDSALYFCASSGTGGNTGELFFGEGSRLTVL.

CDR3 protein: CAWLPLAGAHNEQFF. CDR3 bases: TGTGCCTGGCTCCCCCTAGCGGGAGCCCACAATGAGCAGTTCTTC. The J gene is TRBJ2-1, the V gene TRBV30; 10 nucleotides match TRBD2. With 5 bases clipped from V and 5 bases from J, the junction kept 9 bases outside the gene matches. The CDR3 extends over 15 amino acids. Per the germline V gene, CDR1 is GTSNPN and CDR2 is SVGIG (reference sequence).

This clone was seen only a few times. The V gene is TRBV7-8, the J gene TRBJ1-4; D is undetermined. Trimming cost V 2 bases and J 6 bases, with 10 bases left between them. CDR1 and CDR2 (germline): SGHVS, FQNEAQ. This CDR3 has 14 amino acids. The CDR3 loop is CASSLSGLDEKLFF. Here the CDR3 DNA reads TGTGCCAGCAGCTTATCGGGTTTGGATGAAAAACTGTTTTTT.

The chain carries TRBV2 and TRBJ1-5; D gene ambiguous. CDR1 SNHLY and CDR2 FYNNEI come from the germline V gene. The CDR3 runs to 14 residues. V was shortened by 2 bases and J by 9 bases, with 14 bases between the two germline ends. The CDR3 coding sequence is TGTGCCAGCAGTGAACTGCAGGCCGGCCGGCCCCAGCATTTT. This translates into CASSELQAGRPQHF.

The chain recombines TRBV7-9 with TRBJ2-4; TRBD2 matches 7 bases. V was pared by 2 bases and J by 2 bases, with 6 bases of the junction left unmatched. The germline gives CDR1 SEHNR, CDR2 FQNEAQ (reference sequence). The CDR3 runs 16 residues. The CDR3 loop reads CASSLLGGETKNIQYF. The CDR3 coding sequence is TGTGCCAGCAGCTTATTGGGGGGGGAGACCAAAAACATTCAGTACTTC.

This sequence joins TRBV10-2 and TRBJ1-2; D not resolved. Trimming shortened V by 2 bases and J by 1 base, and 5 bases separated the two germline ends. This CDR3 has 13 amino acids. Germline V lookup: CDR1 WSHSY, CDR2 SAAADI. The CDR3 loop is CASSEAVNYGYTF. For the CDR3, the DNA is TGCGCCAGCAGTGAGGCAGTTAACTATGGCTACACCTTC.

The J gene is TRBJ2-2, the V gene TRBV12-5; 10 positions agree with TRBD2. V dropped 6 bases and J dropped 3; count of bases not matched to a gene: 7. Looked up from germline, CDR1 is LGHNT and CDR2 is FRNRAP. The CDR3 consists of 16 residues. The chain's CDR3 is CASGGKAGGHTGELFF. The CDR3 nucleotides read TGTGCTAGTGGGGGGAAAGCGGGAGGGCACACCGGGGAGCTGTTTTTT.

The rearrangement joins TRBV25-1 to TRBJ2-1, with 9 bases matching TRBD2. Per germline, CDR1 MGHDK and CDR2 SYGVNS. This CDR3 has 16 amino acids. V lost 7 bases to trimming and J lost 0 bases; unmatched junction nucleotides: 7. The CDR3 spells CASTLAGTSSYNEQFF. DNA for the CDR3: TGTGCCAGCACCCTAGCGGGGACCAGCTCCTACAATGAGCAGTTCTTC.

The chain uses TRBV28 and TRBJ2-7; 13 positions agree with TRBD2. CDR1 MDHEN and CDR2 SYDVKM come from the germline V gene. V was pared by 5 bases and J by 5 bases, with 9 bases of the junction left unmatched. CDR3 length: 16 amino acids. CDR3 coding DNA: TGTGCCAGCAGTGGAATCGGACTAGCGGGAGCCCACGAGCAGTACTTC. It specifies CASSGIGLAGAHEQYF.

The chain links TRBV7-2 to TRBJ2-3; possibly TRBD1 for D (5 bases). The V and J ends lost 3 bases and 4 bases respectively, with 14 bases between them. This CDR3 comprises 15 residues. Germline CDR1 is SGHTA and CDR2 is FQGNSA. Written as DNA, the CDR3 is TGTGCCAGCAGCTTTTACTCAGACAGAGCAGATACGCAGTATTTT. As protein: CASSFYSDRADTQYF. Complete variable domain (other parts from reference TRBV7-2 and TRBJ2-3): GAGVSQSPSNKVTEKGKDVELRCDPISGHTALYWYRQSLGQGLEFLIYFQGNSAPDKSGLPSDRFSAERTGGSVSTLTIQRTQQEDSAVYLCASSFYSDRADTQYFGPGTRLTVL.